A selection of T cell receptor beta chains follows, all from one sample in a study of STAT5B mutations in CD4+ large granular lymphocyte leukemia. Here immunoSEQ multiplex PCR was the method, and the copy in TCRdb shows in-frame clones only, minus some. The table shows some 30,000 clones, with around four fifths occurring only once. Sequenced material: CD4+ T cells from blood buffy coats. The receptors shown here come from a human donor in good health. The CDR3 runs from the conserved cysteine through the conserved F or W. D genes are given only for firm matches. The size of a clone is reported for some rows only, either as once, few or many, or as a class for expanded clones.

J	size	D	V	DNA	CDR3
TRBJ2-7	NA	TRBD2	TRBV18	TGTGCCAGCTCACCGACTAGCGGGAGCCACGAGCAGTACTTC	CASSPTSGSHEQYF
TRBJ2-7	NA	NA	TRBV7-9	TGTGCCAGCAGCTTAGCGGGAGACTCCTACGAGCAGTACTTC	CASSLAGDSYEQYF
TRBJ2-7	NA	NA	TRBV28	TGTGCCAGCAGTACCCCCTCTCGGGGCTCCTCCGAGCAGTACTTC	CASSTPSRGSSEQYF
TRBJ2-3	NA	NA	TRBV20-1	TGCAGTGCTCCCAGGGATGATACGCAGTATTTT	CSAPRDDTQYF
TRBJ2-3	NA	NA	TRBV18	TGTGCCACCCACCCGTGGGGGAAAGATACGCAGTATTTT	CATHPWGKDTQYF
TRBJ1-1	NA	NA	TRBV14	TGTGCCAGCAGCCAAAACAGGGTCTCGACTGAAGCTTTCTTT	CASSQNRVSTEAFF
TRBJ1-4	once	NA	TRBV18	TGTGCCAGCTCACCACCGGAGAGGGGTGAAAAACTGTTTTTT	CASSPPERGEKLFF
TRBJ1-4	once	NA	TRBV27	TGTGCCAGCAGTTTCAGGGGAACTAATGAAAAACTGTTTTTT	CASSFRGTNEKLFF
TRBJ1-5	NA	NA	TRBV19	TGTGCCAGTAGTCGGGGTTTGCGGGGAGGACAGCCCCAGCATTTT	CASSRGLRGGQPQHF
TRBJ2-1	NA	NA	TRBV7-9	TGTGCCAGCACCCAGTCCTCTCTCTTAGGCAATGAGCAGTTCTTC	CASTQSSLLGNEQFF
TRBJ1-1	NA	NA	TRBV10-3	TGTGCCATCAGTGGACAGGAGAACACTGAAGCTTTCTTT	CAISGQENTEAFF
TRBJ2-7	NA	NA	TRBV11-2	TGTGCCAGCAGCTTTGACAGCGCAGCCTACGAGCAGTACTTC	CASSFDSAAYEQYF
TRBJ1-2	few	NA	TRBV28	TGTGCCAGCACCACCTTAGGGTATGGCTACACCTTC	CASTTLGYGYTF
TRBJ2-5	NA	NA	TRBV5-1	TGCGCCAGCAGCTTGGACCCGGGGGCCCAGTACTTC	CASSLDPGAQYF
TRBJ1-2	NA	TRBD1	TRBV28	TGTGCCAGCAGCCTGGGACAGCTCTATGGCTACACCTTC	CASSLGQLYGYTF
TRBJ2-1	NA	NA	TRBV30	TGTGCCTGGAGTGTAATCGGGAGAAGAGACAATGAGCAGTTCTTC	CAWSVIGRRDNEQFF
TRBJ1-5	few	NA	TRBV15	TGTGCCACCAGCGTCCGGGGAGTCGATCAGCCCCAGCATTTT	CATSVRGVDQPQHF
TRBJ2-2	NA	NA	TRBV2	TGTGCCAGCAGTTATGCGAACACCGGGGAGCTGTTTTTT	CASSYANTGELFF
TRBJ2-1	NA	NA	TRBV19	TGTGCCAGTAGTAGCAGGTACGAGCAGTTCTTC	CASSSRYEQFF
TRBJ2-1	NA	NA	TRBV10-3	TGTGCCATCAGTGAGTCGGGGGGTTACAATGAGCAGTTCTTC	CAISESGGYNEQFF
TRBJ2-3	NA	NA	TRBV21-1	TGTGCCAGCAGCAAATATAAGTCGCCTAGCACAGATACGCAGTATTTT	CASSKYKSPSTDTQYF
TRBJ2-3	NA	NA	TRBV5-6	TGTGCCAGCAGCTTTGGAGGGCAGAGCACAGATACGCAGTATTTT	CASSFGGQSTDTQYF
TRBJ1-2	NA	NA	TRBV7-9	TGTGCCAGCAGCGCCGCGGGATCCTCAGCCCATAATGGCTACACCTTC	CASSAAGSSAHNGYTF
TRBJ2-7	NA	TRBD1	TRBV19	TGTGCCACCGCGGGACAGGGGATCTACGAGCAGTACTTC	CATAGQGIYEQYF
TRBJ1-3	NA	TRBD1	TRBV30	TGTGCCTGGAGGGAGACAGGGAATGGAAACACCATATATTTT	CAWRETGNGNTIYF
TRBJ1-4	NA	TRBD1	TRBV28	TGTGCCAGCAGTCCGGGACAGGGTAATGAAAAACTGTTTTTT	CASSPGQGNEKLFF
TRBJ2-2	NA	NA	TRBV19	TGTGCCAGTAGTATAGTTGGGGCCGCCGGGGAGCTGTTTTTT	CASSIVGAAGELFF
TRBJ1-1	NA	NA	TRBV30	TGTGCCTGGGGACGGGGGAACACTGAAGCTTTCTTT	CAWGRGNTEAFF
TRBJ2-1	NA	NA	TRBV25-1	TGTGCCACCATCTCAGGGTCCTACAATGAGCAGTTCTTC	CATISGSYNEQFF
TRBJ1-1	NA	NA	TRBV20-1	TGCAGTGCAGCGGTTAACACTGAAGCTTTCTTT	CSAAVNTEAFF
TRBJ2-1	NA	TRBD2	TRBV5-1	TGCGCCAGCAGGGTGAGGCCTAGCGGGAGGGCCGACTACAATGAGCAGTTCTTC	CASRVRPSGRADYNEQFF
TRBJ2-2	NA	TRBD2	TRBV19	TGTGCCAGTAGAGGGGCGGGAGGGAGTTACACCGGGGAGCTGTTTTTT	CASRGAGGSYTGELFF
TRBJ1-1	NA	NA	TRBV6-4	TGTGCCAGCAGAGAGGGGACGAACACTGAAGCTTTCTTT	CASREGTNTEAFF
TRBJ2-1	NA	NA	TRBV27	TGTGCCAGCAGTTTAGGTTCCGGATACAATGAGCAGTTCTTC	CASSLGSGYNEQFF
TRBJ2-7	once	NA	TRBV7-2	TGCGCCAGCAGCCTTCAAGGGGCAGCAGCCTACGAGCAGTACTTC	CASSLQGAAAYEQYF
TRBJ2-7	NA	NA	TRBV5-6	TGTGCCAGCAGCTTGGCCAGACCCTCCTACGAGCAGTACTTC	CASSLARPSYEQYF
TRBJ2-7	NA	NA	TRBV7-2	TGCGCCAGCAGCCAAGAGTCGGTTGGGGGCAAGCAGTACTTC	CASSQESVGGKQYF
TRBJ1-5	NA	NA	TRBV27	TGTGCCAGCAGTTTTGGCCAAAATCAGCCCCAGCATTTT	CASSFGQNQPQHF
TRBJ1-3	NA	NA	TRBV4-1	TGCGCCAGCAGCCAAGTTGTAGACAGCTCTGGAAACACCATATATTTT	CASSQVVDSSGNTIYF
TRBJ1-2	NA	TRBD1	TRBV28	TGTGCCAGCAGTCCACCTCCGGGACAGGGACTAGGAGGCTACACCTTC	CASSPPPGQGLGGYTF
TRBJ2-7	NA	TRBD2	TRBV28	TGTGCCAGCAGTTTAGCCGCGGGGGGTAGCTACGAGCAGTACTTC	CASSLAAGGSYEQYF
TRBJ2-7	NA	NA	TRBV13	TGTGCCAGCAGCTTAGCTTCGGACAGCTACGAGCAGTACTTC	CASSLASDSYEQYF
TRBJ2-7	NA	NA	TRBV5-1	TGCGCCAGCTTCCATGGGGTAGTGTCCTACGAGCAGTACTTC	CASFHGVVSYEQYF
TRBJ2-7	medium-sized	NA	TRBV2	TGTGCCAGCAGTTTGGGAGAGTACGAGCAGTACTTC	CASSLGEYEQYF
TRBJ2-3	NA	NA	TRBV7-8	TGTGCCAGCAGCTGGGCGTCTCTGGGTGGGACAGATACGCAGTATTTT	CASSWASLGGTDTQYF
TRBJ1-2	NA	NA	TRBV28	TGTGCCAGCAGTTTGGGGGTATCTGGCTACACCTTC	CASSLGVSGYTF
TRBJ2-5	NA	NA	TRBV29-1	TGCAGCGTTGAACCCGGCCGGAGGAGGGGACAAGAGACCCAGTACTTC	CSVEPGRRRGQETQYF
TRBJ2-1	NA	NA	TRBV18	TGTGCCAGCTCACCACTCGACACCCACAATGAGCAGTTCTTC	CASSPLDTHNEQFF
TRBJ1-4	NA	NA	TRBV5-4	TGTGCCAGCAGCGAGGACAGCGGCCGATATGAAAAACTGTTTTTT	CASSEDSGRYEKLFF
TRBJ1-1	NA	NA	TRBV5-6	TGTGCCAGCAGCTTGGCGCGCGGACAGAGGGTTCGCAACACTGAAGCTTTCTTT	CASSLARGQRVRNTEAFF
TRBJ1-5	NA	NA	TRBV13	TGTGCCAGCAGCTTACTTCGGATGGAGGACGGAGTACGAAATCAGCCCCAGCATTTT	CASSLLRMEDGVRNQPQHF
TRBJ2-2	NA	NA	TRBV7-3	TGTGCCAGCAGCGAAAGGGTCCAGGGGGAGCTGTTTTTT	CASSERVQGELFF
TRBJ2-3	NA	NA	TRBV10-2	TGCGCCAGCAGTGAGGCCTCTAGGAATACGCAGTATTTT	CASSEASRNTQYF
TRBJ1-2	NA	NA	TRBV5-6	TGTGCCAGCAGCTTGCGGCAGCTTGCTGGCTACACCTTC	CASSLRQLAGYTF
TRBJ1-5	NA	NA	TRBV19	TGTGCCAGTAATCCCTTTGGGGGAACCGATCAGCCCCAGCATTTT	CASNPFGGTDQPQHF
TRBJ2-5	NA	TRBD2	TRBV5-1	TGCGCCAGCACGTTTGGACTAGCGGGGGGACAAGAGACCCAGTACTTC	CASTFGLAGGQETQYF
TRBJ1-3	NA	TRBD1	TRBV28	TGTGCCAGCAGTTTCTACAGGGGTCCGGGAAACACCATATATTTT	CASSFYRGPGNTIYF